This T cell receptor beta chain was sequenced in a study of T cells in Graves' hyperthyroidism and ophthalmopathy. This clonotype was observed many times. The CDR3 spans 15 residues. Germline lookup yields CDR1 ENHRY and CDR2 SYGVKD. The V gene end was trimmed by 2 bases and the J gene end by 5 bases; junction bases not matched to a gene: 8. What was amplified from RNA transcripts were TCR beta CDR3 regions. First-round RT-PCR of the TCR CDR3 relied on the HTBI primer set. TCRdb analysed the multiplex PCR reads with MiXCR anew, one entry per CDR3 protein. The top ten hold roughly a third of the sample, which has about 250,000 distinct CDR3 sequences, approximately 23% seen once. Duration under 3 months, a NOSPECS grade of at least 4, and a Clinical Activity Score of at least 3 characterized the ophthalmopathy patients.

The origin of this receptor is a woman in her 40s with Graves' ophthalmopathy. The chain uses TRBV10-3 and TRBJ2-5; 7 nucleotides line up with TRBD2. The sample consisted of blood. The CDR3 DNA is TGTGCCATCAGTGAGCCACATCTGGGGGGGGAGACCCAGTACTTC. It codes for CAISEPHLGGETQYF.